This T cell receptor beta chain was captured in a study of shared clonotypes between healthy human individuals. The wider study: Every donor yielded three CD4 naive, three CD4 memory, two CD8 naive and one CD8 memory plate. Notes on the study in general: Clonotypes shared by all four donors outscored non-shared clonotypes in generation probability.

The run depth of the assay was deep. Genomic DNA of each subset was evenly split across several immunoSEQ plates. The repertoire was sequenced with immunoSEQ multiplex PCR; TCRdb's copy has only in-frame clones and lacks some. The table includes 650,000 to 800,000 clones, over 55% detected once. V shed 4 bases and J 2 bases; nucleotides not matched to a gene: 5. The germline V gene encodes CDR1 SQVTM and CDR2 ANQGSEA. This CDR3 spans 14 amino acids. A note on this clone: Antigen: not known.

Material for sequencing was memory CD4+ T cells sorted from blood. Subset specified: CD45RA-negative fraction. The J gene is TRBJ2-5, the V gene TRBV29-1; TRBD2 agrees at 9 bases. The source is a woman aged 25 to 45 in good health. CDR3: CSVAGGRAQETQYF. CDR3 bases: TGCAGCGTTGCCGGCGGGAGGGCACAAGAGACCCAGTACTTC.